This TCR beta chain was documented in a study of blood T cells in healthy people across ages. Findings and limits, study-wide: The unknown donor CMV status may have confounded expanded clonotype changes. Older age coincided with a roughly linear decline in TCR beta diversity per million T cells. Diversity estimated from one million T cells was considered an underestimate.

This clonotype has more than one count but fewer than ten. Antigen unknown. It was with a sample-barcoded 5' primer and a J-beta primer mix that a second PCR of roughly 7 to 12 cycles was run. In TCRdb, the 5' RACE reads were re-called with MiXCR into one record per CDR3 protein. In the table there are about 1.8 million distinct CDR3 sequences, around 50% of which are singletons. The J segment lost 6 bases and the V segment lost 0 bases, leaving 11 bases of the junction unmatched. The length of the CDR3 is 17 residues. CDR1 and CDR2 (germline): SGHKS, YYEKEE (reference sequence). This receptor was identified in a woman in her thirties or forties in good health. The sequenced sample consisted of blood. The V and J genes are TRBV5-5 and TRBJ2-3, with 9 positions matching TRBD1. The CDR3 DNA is TGTGCCAGCAGCTTGGCCGCCGGGACAGGGATGTTGGATACGCAGTATTTT. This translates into CASSLAAGTGMLDTQYF.